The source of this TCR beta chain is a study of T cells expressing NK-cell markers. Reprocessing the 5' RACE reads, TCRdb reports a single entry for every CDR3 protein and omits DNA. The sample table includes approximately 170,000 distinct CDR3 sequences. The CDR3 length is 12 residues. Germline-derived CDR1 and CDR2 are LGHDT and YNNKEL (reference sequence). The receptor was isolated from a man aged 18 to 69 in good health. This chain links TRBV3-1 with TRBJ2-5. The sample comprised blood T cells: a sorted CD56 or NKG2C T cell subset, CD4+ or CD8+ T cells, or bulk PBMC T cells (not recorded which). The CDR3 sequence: CASSHAQETQYF.